Below, one T cell receptor (beta chain) is given with its context. Its target antigen remains unknown. No much larger clonotype is one base removed from it; base qualities were not supplied. Libraries came from PCR. TCRdb names Illumina HiSeq 2500 as the instrument used. Molecular barcoding was employed in the preparation of TCR libraries, with unique molecular identifiers being used to normalize TCRbeta repertoire quantification. Using fastp at Q25 and MiXCR, TCRdb reprocessed the public reads and kept productive beta chains. Each CDR3 protein gets just one entry, which takes the most common genes and DNA from the rows behind it. Within this sample are about 1,000,000 distinct CDR3 sequences, with roughly 29% of them counted one time only. The ten largest clones represent 25% to 35% of the sample. Taken with the paper, the label for treatment or condition translates to: allogeneic hematopoietic cell transplantation with graft depleted of TCRalphabeta T cells and CD19 B cells. TCRalphabeta/CD19-depleted allogeneic hematopoietic cell grafts were given to the transplant recipients, all of whom were children.

This entry is derived from a study of T-cell reconstitution after alpha-beta-depleted transplantation in children (dated by TCRdb to the mid-2010s). Regarding the study in general: T-cell immune reconstitution after TCRalphabeta/CD19-depleted allogeneic hematopoietic cell transplantation in children was quantitatively tracked in the study by means of TCR repertoire profiling.

Study-level results and caveats: Over the following months the frequencies of hyperexpanded clones went down, and after one year T-cell counts and TCRbeta diversity were mostly credited to newly produced T cells. The apparently early recovery of alphabetaT-cell counts about two months after transplant reportedly depended on only several hundred rapidly expanded clones that came from non-depleted graft cells. In some patients, the high TCRbeta diversity seen at day 60 was put down to recipient T cells and intrathymic progenitors that had survived conditioning.

The starting material was PBMCs, mostly from graft donor cells, obtained 360 days after TCRalphabeta/CD19-depleted stem cell transplant. The clonotype was recovered from a boy younger than two who had a stem cell transplant for SCID, so the T cells may come from the graft donor.

Here is the DNA: TGTGCCAGCAGTTTGGGGGCTGTGGGGACTGTTGTCACACGAATCAGCAATCAGCCCCAGCATTTT. This codes for CASSLGAVGTVVTRISNQPQHF. The chain is encoded by TRBV12-3 or TRBV12-4 joined to TRBJ1-5, with TRBD1 as a weak D call on 6 bases. Reading from cysteine to phenylalanine, the CDR3 counts 22 amino acids. The only DNA kept is the CDR3, 66 bases in frame from the first base. Trimming removed 3 bases from V and 1 base from J, leaving 31 bases between the germline ends.